Listed below are T cell receptor beta chains from one sample, sequenced in a study of identical twins. TCRdb ran MiXCR on the 5' RACE reads and lists one entry per CDR3 protein. Counted here are 450,000 or so distinct CDR3 sequences, approximately 15% occurring once; the ten biggest clones make up about 0.52%. This same sample was also part of a study on yellow fever vaccine responses in identical twins.

The specimen was CD4+ T cells sorted from blood. The receptors shown here come from a woman in her late teens or twenties in good health. CDR3s include the opening cysteine and the closing phenylalanine or tryptophan. A D gene is named only where the DNA matches it firmly. Expanded clones are given a class, and other clones once, few, many or no size at all.

many	TRBV4-1	TRBJ2-3	NA	CASSQRAGDTDTQYF	TGCGCCAGCAGCCAGAGGGCAGGGGACACAGATACGCAGTATTTT
many	TRBV7-8	TRBJ2-1	NA	CASSLAEFGLDYNEQFF	TGTGCCAGCAGCTTAGCGGAATTCGGCCTGGACTACAATGAGCAGTTCTTC
few	TRBV29-1	TRBJ2-5	TRBD2	CSVEVAGGRETQYF	TGCAGCGTTGAAGTCGCGGGGGGGCGTGAGACCCAGTACTTC
NA	TRBV10-2	TRBJ2-1	NA	CASSVKSNEQFF	TGCGCCAGCAGTGTGAAGAGCAATGAGCAGTTCTTC
NA	TRBV6-6	TRBJ2-5	NA	CASRDQGKETQYF	TGTGCCAGCAGGGACCAGGGGAAAGAGACCCAGTACTTC
many	TRBV2	TRBJ1-1	NA	CASSEFWAAGKRVTEAFF	TGTGCCAGCAGTGAATTTTGGGCGGCAGGGAAAAGGGTTACTGAAGCTTTCTTT
NA	TRBV7-9	TRBJ2-1	NA	CASSLGRSYSYNEQFF	TGTGCCAGCAGCTTAGGAAGGAGTTACTCCTACAATGAGCAGTTCTTC
NA	TRBV7-2	TRBJ2-7	NA	CASSEGTVMYEQYF	TGTGCCAGCAGCGAAGGGACGGTCATGTACGAGCAGTACTTC
NA	TRBV28	TRBJ2-5	TRBD1	CASRPGQGAETQYF	TGTGCCAGCAGACCGGGACAGGGGGCGGAGACCCAGTACTTC
few	TRBV3-1	TRBJ2-7	TRBD2	CASSQSGGTYEQYF	TGTGCCAGCAGCCAAAGCGGGGGAACCTACGAGCAGTACTTC
many	TRBV29-1	TRBJ2-1	NA	CSVEDGRSYNEQFF	TGCAGCGTAGAGGACGGGAGAAGCTACAATGAGCAGTTCTTC
NA	TRBV6-6	TRBJ2-1	NA	CASTFDSNEQFF	TGTGCCAGCACCTTCGACAGCAATGAGCAGTTCTTC
NA	TRBV12-1	TRBJ2-7	NA	CASSPSGESSYEQYF	TGTGCCAGCAGCCCGAGCGGGGAGAGCTCCTACGAGCAGTACTTC